The 9 T cell receptor beta chains below were found in one sample sequenced in a study of OX40 agonist ivuxolimab in advanced cancers. Libraries were prepared by immunoSEQ multiplex PCR; TCRdb keeps only in-frame clonotypes and omits some of them. The repertoire includes about 53,000 clones, about 88% of them detected once, and approximately 1.5% sits in the top ten. The sequencing here drew on CD4+ or CD8+ T cells sorted from blood, taken in a trial of the OX40 agonist ivuxolimab. The origin of the receptors is an adult with an advanced solid tumor such as melanoma, head and neck, liver or kidney cancer.

The chain has TRBV6-5 and TRBJ2-2; D uncertain. CDR3 length: 13 amino acids. Trimming stripped 7 bases from V and 0 bases from J, with 6 bases between. Germline V gene lookup returns CDR1 MNHEY and CDR2 SVGAGI. DNA of the CDR3: TGTGCCAGCATGCGGTCGAACACCGGGGAGCTGTTTTTT. Encoded protein: CASMRSNTGELFF.

V gene TRBV9 combines with J gene TRBJ1-4; 10 nucleotides agree with TRBD1. The J segment lost 2 bases and the V segment lost 0 bases, leaving 4 bases of the junction unmatched. Germline CDR1 reads SGDLS; CDR2 reads YYNGEE. This CDR3 region has 17 residues. The CDR3 DNA is TGTGCCAGCAGCGTAGGGACAGGGGGTGGCACTAATGAAAAACTGTTTTTT. It encodes CASSVGTGGGTNEKLFF.

The CDR3 sequence is CAISESGNEQYF. The CDR3 DNA reads as TGTGCCATCAGTGAGTCCGGGAACGAGCAGTACTTC. V usage is TRBV10-3 and J usage is TRBJ2-7; maybe TRBD2 (5 bases). The V end was cut by 0 bases, the J end by 5 bases, with 5 bases between. Germline V gene lookup returns CDR1 ENHRY and CDR2 SYGVKD. The CDR3 spans 12 residues.

V usage is TRBV28 and J usage is TRBJ2-2; 10 bases map to TRBD1. The CDR3 has 16 residues. V gave up 4 bases and J gave up 2 bases; unmatched junction bases: 4. The germline CDR1 and CDR2 sequences are MDHEN and SYDVKM. For the CDR3, the DNA is TGTGCCAGCAGTTCAGGGACAGGGGTAAACACCGGGGAGCTGTTTTTT. This gives the protein CASSSGTGVNTGELFF.

This clone has just one count. The chain joins TRBV28 to TRBJ2-6; maybe TRBD1 (6 bases). Germline values: CDR1 MDHEN, CDR2 SYDVKM. The CDR3 consists of 16 residues. Trimming took 2 bases from V and 3 from J, leaving 11 bases between them. CDR3 residues: CASSLTGRGGANVLTF. Written as DNA, the CDR3 is TGTGCCAGCAGTTTAACAGGGAGAGGTGGGGCCAACGTCCTGACTTTC.

This chain uses TRBV5-6 with TRBJ1-4; TRBD1 matches 11 bases. V dropped 7 bases and J dropped 8; count of bases not matched to a gene: 7. The germline V gene encodes CDR1 SGHDT and CDR2 YYEEEE. The CDR3 has 14 amino acids. The CDR3 region has the DNA TGTGCCAGCCTGAGGACAGGGGGCGAGGAAAAACTGTTTTTT. Its protein is CASLRTGGEEKLFF.

The chain joins TRBV6-1 to TRBJ2-7, with D perhaps being TRBD1 or TRBD2 (6 bases each). V was clipped by 4 bases and J by 1 base, with 20 bases between them. The CDR3 sequence is 17 residues long. Germline-derived CDR1 and CDR2 are MNHNS and SASEGT. CDR3 sequence reads: CASSGDLKEGGSYEQYF. The DNA for the CDR3 is TGTGCCAGCAGTGGGGATCTGAAGGAAGGGGGGTCCTACGAGCAGTACTTC.

The chain joins TRBV4-1 to TRBJ1-4; 10 bases are shared with TRBD1. Germline CDR1 and CDR2: MGHRA and YSYEKL. The CDR3 consists of 16 residues. V lost 4 bases, J lost 3 bases, and 5 bases stayed unmatched. The CDR3 nucleotides are TGCGCCAGCAGCCCGGACAGGGGGTCGGCTAATGAAAAACTGTTTTTT. Translated: CASSPDRGSANEKLFF.

The rearrangement uses TRBV5-4 and TRBJ1-2; maybe TRBD1 (6 bases). Trimming cost V 4 bases and J 1 base, with 17 bases left between them. Germline CDR1 reads SGHNT; CDR2 reads YYREEE (reference sequence). The CDR3 length is 16 residues. The CDR3 DNA follows: TGTGCCAGCAGCCCGGGTGGGGGGGCTGGTAACTATGGCTACACCTTC. Encoded protein: CASSPGGGAGNYGYTF.